The 2 T cell receptor beta chains below come from one sample, sequenced in a study of technical replicates of blood from a handful of donors. Repertoires were generated with immunoSEQ multiplex PCR, while TCRdb's copy carries only in-frame clones and drops some. The sample includes 55,000 to 75,000 clones, less than 95% of them seen just once. Input material: PBMCs. The receptor set was obtained from a human donor in good health. Some clones in this sample may be carry-over from other donors' samples.

The chain couples TRBV18 to TRBJ2-7, with D maybe TRBD1 (6 bases). The CDR3 is 15 residues long. The germline CDR1 and CDR2 sequences are KGHSH and LQKENI. V gave up 2 bases and J gave up 2 bases, with 13 bases separating them. The CDR3 DNA is TGTGCCAGCTCACCATTCCCAGGGGCACCCTACGAGCAGTACTTC. Protein sequence: CASSPFPGAPYEQYF.

The rearrangement uses TRBV28 and TRBJ1-2; TRBD1 matches at 7 bases. J gave up 5 bases and V 7 bases, and 10 bases lay outside the gene matches. In germline, CDR1 is MDHEN, CDR2 SYDVKM. The length of the CDR3 is 14 residues. Written as DNA, the CDR3 is TGTGCCAGCACCCCTGGGGACAGAACGTATGGCTACACCTTC. It yields the protein CASTPGDRTYGYTF.